This T cell receptor beta chain was sequenced for a study of OX40 agonist ivuxolimab in advanced cancers. Whole-study context: Past anti-PD-1, anti-PD-L1 or anti-CTLA-4 therapy was accepted, and 30% to 50% had received some.

The data were produced by immunoSEQ multiplex PCR, yet TCRdb's version contains in-frame clones alone and is incomplete. The sample lists some 80,000 clones, roughly 94% occurring once. The sequence was obtained from an adult with an advanced solid tumor such as melanoma, head and neck, liver or kidney cancer. The sequencing used CD4+ or CD8+ T cells sorted from blood, collected in a trial of the OX40 agonist ivuxolimab.

CDR3 region: CARRKDRESSYNEQFF. The CDR3 DNA follows: TGCGCCAGGAGGAAAGACCGGGAGAGCTCCTACAATGAGCAGTTCTTC. The genes are TRBV5-1 and TRBJ2-1; TRBD2 is a possible D gene (6 bases). V was trimmed by 8 bases and J by 0 bases, leaving 18 bases between them. Looked up from germline, CDR1 is SGHRS and CDR2 is YFSETQ. This CDR3 region has 16 residues.